This entry is about one TCR beta chain. Some clones are missing from TCRdb's copy, which holds only in-frame ones; the method was immunoSEQ multiplex PCR. The repertoire has about 49,000 clones, 75% to 85% of them found once; the top ten carry approximately 3%. This sample was taken from a study of blood T cell repertoires in COVID-19. Trimming took 6 bases from V and 6 from J, leaving 12 bases between them. The V gene's germline CDR1 is SEHNR and CDR2 FQNEAQ (reference sequence). The CDR3 sequence is 12 residues long. The chain links TRBV7-9 to TRBJ2-7; D unresolved. The receptor was derived from a woman in her sixties or seventies with acute or convalescent COVID-19. Sequenced material: peripheral blood. CDR3 sequence: CASRSAFSEQYF. CDR3 sequence (DNA): TGTGCCAGCAGATCAGCGTTCTCCGAGCAGTACTTC.